These T cell receptor beta chains were read from a single sample in a study of blood T cell repertoires in COVID-19. The assay was immunoSEQ multiplex PCR, and TCRdb's table has in-frame clones only and misses some. The table records tens of thousands of clones, just over 85% of them present only once. Sequenced input: peripheral blood. These receptors were taken from a human donor in a cohort sampled during active COVID-19. CDR3s include the opening cysteine and the closing phenylalanine or tryptophan. D genes are given only for firm matches. The size entry is marked missing in some rows and otherwise reads once, few, many or a size class.

j_call,v_call,cdr3_length,clone_size,d_call,cdr3_nt,cdr3_aa
TRBJ1-2,TRBV30,13,NA,NA,TGTGCCTGGAGTGTAGGGAGAACAGGGGGCTACACCTTC,CAWSVGRTGGYTF
TRBJ2-7,TRBV7-2,15,NA,TRBD1,TGTGCCAGCAGCCAAGGGACAGGGAGCGCCTACGAGCAGTACTTC,CASSQGTGSAYEQYF
TRBJ1-4,TRBV7-2,16,NA,NA,TGTGCCAGCAGCTCCGACAGGATTGCAACTAATGAAAAACTGTTTTTT,CASSSDRIATNEKLFF
TRBJ2-1,TRBV2,15,NA,TRBD2,TGTGCCAGCAGTGGGTTGCGGGAGGGCAACAATGAGCAGTTCTTC,CASSGLREGNNEQFF
TRBJ2-2,TRBV5-6,18,NA,TRBD1,TGTGCCAGCAGCTTGGAAGGGGGCAGGGTCCGGAACACCGGGGAGCTGTTTTTT,CASSLEGGRVRNTGELFF
TRBJ2-2,TRBV29-1,15,NA,TRBD2,TGCAGCGCCCGACTAGCGGGGGGGCGGGCCGGGGAGCTGTTTTTT,CSARLAGGRAGELFF
TRBJ2-2,TRBV28,16,NA,TRBD1,TGTGCCAGCAGTTTAGGGGGACAGGGGTACACCGGGGAGCTGTTTTTT,CASSLGGQGYTGELFF
TRBJ2-1,TRBV5-1,15,NA,TRBD1,TGCGCCAGCAGCCACCCGGGACAGGGGATAAATGAGCAGTTCTTC,CASSHPGQGINEQFF
TRBJ2-1,TRBV11-3,14,NA,NA,TGTGCCAGCAGCTTATTGGGACATTACAATGAGCAGTTCTTC,CASSLLGHYNEQFF
TRBJ1-1,TRBV4-3,13,NA,NA,TGCGCCAGCAGCAGTACAGGAGACACTGAAGCTTTCTTT,CASSSTGDTEAFF
TRBJ2-7,TRBV3-1/TRBV3-2,17,NA,NA,TGTGCCAGCAGCCAAGATGGGGGGTCTCCCTTTACCTACGAGCAGTACTTC,CASSQDGGSPFTYEQYF
TRBJ2-3,TRBV3-1/TRBV3-2,15,once,NA,TGTGCCAGCAGCCATAGGACTGATACCACAGATACGCAGTATTTT,CASSHRTDTTDTQYF
TRBJ2-7,TRBV5-1,15,NA,NA,TGCGCCAGCAGTACCACGACGGGAGCGCTCTACGAGCAGTACTTC,CASSTTTGALYEQYF
TRBJ1-1,TRBV11-3,13,NA,NA,TGTGCCAGCAGCTTCTCAGGGGAAACTGAAGCTTTCTTT,CASSFSGETEAFF
TRBJ2-5,TRBV5-4,13,NA,NA,TGTGCCAGCAGCTTGGCGAGTCAAGAGACCCAGTACTTC,CASSLASQETQYF
TRBJ1-2,TRBV30,12,NA,NA,TGTGCCTGGAGTGGCGGGGTCTATGGCTACACCTTC,CAWSGGVYGYTF
TRBJ2-5,TRBV5-6,13,NA,NA,TGTGCCAGCAGCTTGTCGGCCGTGGACAGCCGGGACTTC,CASSLSAVDSRDF
TRBJ1-3,TRBV4-2,16,NA,NA,TGTGCCAGCAGCCAAGAAATTTCGACTCCTGGAAACACCATATATTTT,CASSQEISTPGNTIYF
TRBJ1-1,TRBV7-8,13,few,TRBD1,TGTGCCAGCAGCACCTCAGACAGGGATGAAGCTTTCTTT,CASSTSDRDEAFF
TRBJ2-1,TRBV11-3,15,NA,TRBD2,TGTGCCAGCAGCTCGCTAGCGGGAGGGCTCAATGAGCAGTTCTTC,CASSSLAGGLNEQFF
TRBJ2-4,TRBV7-9,18,NA,TRBD2,TGTGCCAGCAGCTCTCAGGGTATTCCGGGGGGGACCAAAAACATTCAGTACTTC,CASSSQGIPGGTKNIQYF
TRBJ2-7,TRBV19,16,once,TRBD1,TGTGCCAGTAGTATGGCTATCGGGACAGAGACCTACGAGCAGTACTTC,CASSMAIGTETYEQYF
TRBJ1-6,TRBV5-4,15,few,TRBD1,TGTGCCAGCAGCCTGCAGGGGGCGGCTAATTCACCCCTCCACTTT,CASSLQGAANSPLHF
TRBJ2-5,TRBV27,14,NA,NA,TGTGCCAGCAGTTTATCTCGGGTCCAAGAGACCCAGTACTTC,CASSLSRVQETQYF
TRBJ2-7,TRBV6-2/TRBV6-3,16,few,NA,TGTGCCAGCAGTTACGGGGGGGCCTCCAGCTCCTACGAGCAGTACTTC,CASSYGGASSSYEQYF
TRBJ2-7,TRBV11-2,14,NA,TRBD1,TGTGCCAGCAGCAGTACAGGGGGCGGCTACGAGCAGTACTTC,CASSSTGGGYEQYF